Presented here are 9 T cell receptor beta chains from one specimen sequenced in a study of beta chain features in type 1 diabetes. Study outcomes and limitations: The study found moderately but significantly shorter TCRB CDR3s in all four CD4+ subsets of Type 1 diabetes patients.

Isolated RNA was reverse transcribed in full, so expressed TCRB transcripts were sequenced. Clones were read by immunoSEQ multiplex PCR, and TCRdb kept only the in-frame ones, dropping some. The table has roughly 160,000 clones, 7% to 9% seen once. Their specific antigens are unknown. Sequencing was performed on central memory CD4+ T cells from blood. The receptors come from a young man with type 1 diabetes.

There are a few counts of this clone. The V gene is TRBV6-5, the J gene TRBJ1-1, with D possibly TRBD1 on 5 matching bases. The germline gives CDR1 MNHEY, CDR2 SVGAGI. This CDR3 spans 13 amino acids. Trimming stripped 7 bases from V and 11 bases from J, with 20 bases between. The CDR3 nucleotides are TGTGCCAGCACCCCCCAGGGCGCGAGATGGGCTTTCTTT. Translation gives CASTPQGARWAFF.

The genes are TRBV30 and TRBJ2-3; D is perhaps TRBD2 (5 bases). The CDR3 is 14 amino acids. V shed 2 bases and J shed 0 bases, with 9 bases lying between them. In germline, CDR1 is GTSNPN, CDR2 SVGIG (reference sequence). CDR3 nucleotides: TGTGCCTGGAGTACCCGCGGGAGCACAGATACGCAGTATTTT. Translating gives CAWSTRGSTDTQYF.

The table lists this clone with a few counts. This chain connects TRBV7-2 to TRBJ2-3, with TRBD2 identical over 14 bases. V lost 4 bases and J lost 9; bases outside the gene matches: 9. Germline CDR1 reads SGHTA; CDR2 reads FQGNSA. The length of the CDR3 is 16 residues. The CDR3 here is CASSSRTSGGTLTQYF. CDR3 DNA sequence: TGTGCCAGCAGCTCCAGGACTAGCGGGGGGACTCTAACGCAGTATTTT.

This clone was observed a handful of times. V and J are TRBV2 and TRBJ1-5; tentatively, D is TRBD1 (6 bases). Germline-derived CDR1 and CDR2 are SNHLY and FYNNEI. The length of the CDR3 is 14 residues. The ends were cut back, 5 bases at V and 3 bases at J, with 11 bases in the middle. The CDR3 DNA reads TGTGCCAGCAGTCAGGGGTCGTACAATCAGCCCCAGCATTTT. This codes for CASSQGSYNQPQHF. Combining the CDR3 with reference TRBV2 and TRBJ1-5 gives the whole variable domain EPEVTQTPSHQVTQMGQEVILRCVPISNHLYFYWYRQILGQKVEFLVSFYNNEISEKSEIFDDQFSVERPDGSNFTLKIRSTKLEDSAMYFCASSQGSYNQPQHFGDGTRLSIL.

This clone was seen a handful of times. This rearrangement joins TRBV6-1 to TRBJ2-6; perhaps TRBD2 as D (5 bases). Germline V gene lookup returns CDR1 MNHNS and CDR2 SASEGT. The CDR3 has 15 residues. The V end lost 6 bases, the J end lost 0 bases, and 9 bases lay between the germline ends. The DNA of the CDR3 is TGTGCCAGCAGACAAGGGAGCTCTGGGGCCAACGTCCTGACTTTC. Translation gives CASRQGSSGANVLTF.

DNA for the CDR3: TGTGCCAGCACATTAGGATTGGGCGAGGGTCAGCCCCAGCATTTT. It codes for CASTLGLGEGQPQHF. This sequence joins TRBV7-2 and TRBJ1-5, with unresolved D. Germline V gene data show CDR1 as SGHTA and CDR2 as FQGNSA. Trimming removed 7 bases from V and 6 bases from J, with 19 bases in between. CDR3 length: 15 amino acids. Together with reference TRBV7-2 and TRBJ1-5, the CDR3 gives the full variable domain: GAGVSQSPSNKVTEKGKDVELRCDPISGHTALYWYRQSLGQGLEFLIYFQGNSAPDKSGLPSDRFSAERTGGSVSTLTIQRTQQEDSAVYLCASTLGLGEGQPQHFGDGTRLSIL.

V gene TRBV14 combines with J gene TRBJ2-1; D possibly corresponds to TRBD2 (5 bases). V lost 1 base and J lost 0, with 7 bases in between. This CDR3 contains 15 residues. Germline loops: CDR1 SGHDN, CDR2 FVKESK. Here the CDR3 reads CASSQAGSSYNEQFF. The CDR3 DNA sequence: TGTGCCAGCAGCCAAGCGGGGAGCTCCTACAATGAGCAGTTCTTC.

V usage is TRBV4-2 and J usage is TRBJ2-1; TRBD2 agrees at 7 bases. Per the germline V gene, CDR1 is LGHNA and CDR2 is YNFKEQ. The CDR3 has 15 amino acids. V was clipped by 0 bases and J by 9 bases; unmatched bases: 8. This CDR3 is CASSQDLGREGEQFF. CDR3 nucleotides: TGTGCCAGCAGCCAAGATCTGGGCAGGGAGGGTGAGCAGTTCTTC.

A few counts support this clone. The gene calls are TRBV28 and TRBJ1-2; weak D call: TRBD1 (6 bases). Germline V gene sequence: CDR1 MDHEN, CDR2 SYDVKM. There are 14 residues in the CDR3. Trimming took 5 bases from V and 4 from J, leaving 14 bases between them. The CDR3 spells CASSGGHSSYGYTF. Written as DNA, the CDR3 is TGTGCCAGCAGTGGGGGACATTCAAGCTATGGCTACACCTTC.